The next 27 T cell receptor beta chains were all read from a single sample in a study of blood T cell repertoires in COVID-19. The assay was immunoSEQ multiplex PCR, and TCRdb's table has in-frame clones only and misses some. In the table there are tens of thousands of clones, approximately 89% of which are singletons. Sequenced input: peripheral blood. The receptors stem from a man aged 50 to 59 with active COVID-19.

This clone was seen a few times. The chain uses TRBV3-1 (or the pseudogene TRBV3-2) and TRBJ1-2; maybe TRBD1 (6 bases). The germline V and J ends were trimmed by 1 base and 8 bases, with 14 bases remaining between them. The CDR3 runs 14 residues. CDR1 is LGHDT, CDR2 YNNKEL, per germline (reference sequence). CDR3 nucleotides: TGTGCCAGCAGCCAAGCGGGACACGGGACGGGCTACACCTTC. Its translation: CASSQAGHGTGYTF.

The chain links TRBV19 to TRBJ1-5, with TRBD1 as a possible D gene (5 bases). There are 16 residues in the CDR3. CDR1 LNHDA and CDR2 SQIVND come from the germline V gene (reference sequence). V lost 3 bases and J lost 7, with 19 bases in between. CDR3 in DNA: TGTGCCAGTAGTATTATAGGGACTCCGTACGGACAGCCCCAGCATTTT. Translating it yields CASSIIGTPYGQPQHF.

The chain employs TRBV3-1 (or the pseudogene TRBV3-2) and TRBJ2-1; TRBD2 agrees at 8 bases. The trim removed 6 bases at V and 2 bases at J, leaving 6 bases unmatched. CDR1 and CDR2 (germline): LGHDT, YNNKEL (reference sequence). CDR3 length: 15 amino acids. CDR3 region: CASRGREAPYNEQFF. As DNA, the CDR3 is TGTGCCAGCAGGGGGCGGGAGGCCCCCTACAATGAGCAGTTCTTC.

This rearrangement joins TRBV19 to TRBJ1-2; D is undetermined. The V and J ends lost 9 bases and 4 bases respectively, with 18 bases between them. This CDR3 spans 14 amino acids. The germline V gene has CDR1 LNHDA and CDR2 SQIVND (reference sequence). The CDR3 sequence: CARDFTGSTYGYTF. CDR3 sequence (DNA): TGTGCCAGAGACTTCACCGGGAGTACCTATGGCTACACCTTC. Full variable domain (missing parts from reference TRBV19 and TRBJ1-2): DGGITQSPKYLFRKEGQNVTLSCEQNLNHDAMYWYRQDPGQGLRLIYYSQIVNDFQKGDIAEGYSVSREKKESFPLTVTSAQKNPTAFYLCARDFTGSTYGYTFGSGTRLTVV.

The J gene is TRBJ1-6, the V gene TRBV7-2, with 8 bases matching TRBD1. The CDR3 is 15 residues long. V shed 6 bases and J 4 bases; nucleotides not matched to a gene: 5. The V gene's germline CDR1 is SGHTA and CDR2 FQGNSA. Here the CDR3 reads CASSLQGAYNSPLHF. The CDR3 DNA is TGTGCCAGCAGTCTGCAGGGGGCTTATAATTCACCCCTCCACTTT.

J is TRBJ2-7 and V is TRBV5-5; 7 bases line up with TRBD1. Trimming took 5 bases from V and 3 from J; bases not matched to a gene: 5. The germline gives CDR1 SGHKS, CDR2 YYEKEE (reference sequence). The CDR3 covers 13 residues. The CDR3 nucleotides read TGTGCCAGCAGGTCCGGGACAGACTACGAGCAGTACTTC. This encodes CASRSGTDYEQYF.

The V gene is TRBV9, the J gene TRBJ2-3; TRBD2 matches 9 bases. CDR3 length equals 17 residues. Trimming at V came to 0 bases and at J to 2 bases, leaving 7 bases not matched to a gene. Per the germline V gene, CDR1 is SGDLS and CDR2 is YYNGEE. The CDR3 coding sequence is TGTGCCAGCAGCGTAGGAGGGGCTAGCGGGACCACAGATACGCAGTATTTT. Its protein is CASSVGGASGTTDTQYF. Supplemented by reference TRBV9 and TRBJ2-3, the full variable domain reads DSGVTQTPKHLITATGQRVTLRCSPRSGDLSVYWYQQSLDQGLQFLIQYYNGEERAKGNILERFSAQQFPDLHSELNLSSLELGDSALYFCASSVGGASGTTDTQYFGPGTRLTVL.

The J gene is TRBJ1-6, the V gene TRBV2; 11 positions match TRBD1. V dropped 5 bases and J dropped 7; count of bases not matched to a gene: 4. Germline V CDR1 and CDR2: SNHLY, FYNNEI. The CDR3 contains 15 residues. CDR3 nucleotide sequence: TGTGCCAGCAGTTTGGACAGGGGGCAGAATTCACCCCTCCACTTT. It translates to CASSLDRGQNSPLHF.

This clone was seen just once. The chain carries TRBV24-1 and TRBJ2-2, with TRBD2 identical over 7 bases. Germline CDR1 is KGHDR and CDR2 is SFDVKD. Trimming removed 0 bases from V and 3 bases from J; junction bases left unmatched: 0. This CDR3 is 15 amino acids long. In DNA, the CDR3 is TGTGCCACCAGTGATTTGGCGGGGGACACCGGGGAGCTGTTTTTT. This gives the protein CATSDLAGDTGELFF.

The chain links TRBV24-1 to TRBJ1-2; TRBD1 might be the D (5 bases). Germline V gene sequence: CDR1 KGHDR, CDR2 SFDVKD. CDR3 size: 14 residues. V lost 3 bases and J 5 bases, leaving 12 bases between the germline ends. The CDR3 nucleotides read TGTGCCACCAGTGATCAGACAGTGAGGTATGGCTACACCTTC. Its protein is CATSDQTVRYGYTF.

The chain uses TRBV18 and TRBJ2-3; TRBD2 is a possible D gene (6 bases). The germline V and J ends were trimmed by 5 bases and 0 bases, with 12 bases remaining between them. Germline CDR1 reads KGHSH; CDR2 reads LQKENI. This CDR3 is 15 amino acids long. The CDR3: CASSADYLSTDTQYF. In DNA, the CDR3 is TGTGCCAGCTCAGCGGACTATCTGAGCACAGATACGCAGTATTTT.

J is TRBJ2-7 and V is TRBV7-9; no definite D call. The CDR3 has 14 residues. Deletions cut 1 base from V and 7 bases from J, with 14 bases between. CDR1 and CDR2 from the germline V gene are SEHNR and FQNEAQ (reference sequence). The DNA for the CDR3 is TGTGCCAGCAGCTTAGGGGCCCCCCGTTGGGAGCAGTACTTC. Protein sequence: CASSLGAPRWEQYF.

V usage is TRBV7-2 and J usage is TRBJ1-1; D is unclear. Germline assignment: CDR1 SGHTA and CDR2 FQGNSA. The CDR3 spans 14 residues. Trimming removed 5 bases from V and 1 base from J, with 11 bases in between. CDR3 in DNA: TGTGCCAGCAGCCCCCATGTCGGGAACACTGAAGCTTTCTTT. Protein sequence: CASSPHVGNTEAFF.

There are a few counts of this clone. V usage is TRBV28 and J usage is TRBJ1-2; D may be TRBD1 (5 bases). Trimming shortened V by 6 bases and J by 4 bases, and 21 bases separated the two germline ends. CDR1 and CDR2 (germline): MDHEN, SYDVKM. The CDR3 contains 16 residues. CDR3 protein: CASSPVEVWQGYGYTF. The CDR3 DNA reads as TGTGCCAGCAGCCCAGTAGAAGTGTGGCAGGGCTATGGCTACACCTTC.

This clone appeared a single time. The sample holds other DNA sequences that translate to the same CDR3. V gene TRBV9 combines with J gene TRBJ1-2, with 7 bases identical to TRBD1. The V segment lost 2 bases and the J segment 0 bases; nucleotides outside the gene matches: 7. The CDR3 totals 16 residues. Germline CDR1 SGDLS, CDR2 YYNGEE. The CDR3 loop is CASSVGPDRANYGYTF. CDR3 sequence (DNA): TGTGCCAGCAGCGTGGGACCTGACAGGGCTAACTATGGCTACACCTTC.

The chain joins TRBV6-1 to TRBJ1-2; tentative D call: TRBD1 (5 bases). Germline V gene data show CDR1 as MNHNS and CDR2 as SASEGT. The CDR3 has 15 residues. Trimming took off 3 bases at V and 2 bases at J, with 13 bases between the two ends. DNA for the CDR3: TGTGCCAGCAGTGACCTCCCCCGACAGAACTATGGCTACACCTTC. Its translation: CASSDLPRQNYGYTF.

The CDR3 here is CSVNLARQGAQALRNEQFF. In DNA form, the CDR3 reads TGCAGCGTTAATCTCGCGAGACAGGGGGCGCAAGCTCTCCGGAATGAGCAGTTCTTC. This sequence joins TRBV29-1 and TRBJ2-1, with 10 positions matching TRBD1. V dropped 5 bases and J dropped 7; count of bases not matched to a gene: 23. Germline assignment: CDR1 SQVTM and CDR2 ANQGSEA. This CDR3 spans 19 amino acids.

The V gene is TRBV5-5, the J gene TRBJ2-7; 11 nucleotides match TRBD1. Germline assignment: CDR1 SGHKS and CDR2 YYEKEE (reference sequence). V was clipped by 4 bases and J by 1 base; unmatched bases: 7. The CDR3 contains 16 residues. DNA of the CDR3: TGTGCCAGCAGCCCGTTTGGACAGGGGGCTTCCTACGAGCAGTACTTC. It codes for CASSPFGQGASYEQYF.

This chain joins TRBV6-6 and TRBJ1-5; D possibly corresponds to TRBD1 (6 bases). CDR1 is MNHNY and CDR2 is SVGAGI in the germline V gene (reference sequence). The CDR3 is 13 amino acids. Trimming shortened V by 5 bases and J by 4 bases, and 9 bases separated the two germline ends. CDR3 bases: TGTGCCAGCAGTCTGCAGGGGAATCAGCCCCAGCATTTT. Protein product: CASSLQGNQPQHF.

J is TRBJ2-6 and V is TRBV19, with D perhaps matching TRBD1 (5 bases). This CDR3 spans 15 amino acids. Germline loops: CDR1 LNHDA, CDR2 SQIVND (reference sequence). V gave up 5 bases and J gave up 0 bases, with 8 bases separating them. The CDR3, as DNA: TGTGCCAGTAGTCGACAGAGCTCTGGGGCCAACGTCCTGACTTTC. Translating it yields CASSRQSSGANVLTF.

The gene calls are TRBV7-9 and TRBJ2-7; tentative D call: TRBD1 (5 bases). The V end was cut by 4 bases, the J end by 4 bases, with 8 bases between. There are 12 residues in the CDR3. In germline, CDR1 is SEHNR, CDR2 FQNEAQ (reference sequence). Here the CDR3 reads CASSSQGYEQYF. CDR3 DNA sequence: TGTGCCAGCAGCTCCCAGGGATACGAGCAGTACTTC.

V is TRBV7-2 and J is TRBJ2-1; 11 nucleotides match TRBD2. Germline V CDR1 and CDR2: SGHTA, FQGNSA. V was clipped by 5 bases and J by 3 bases; unmatched bases: 3. This CDR3 spans 15 amino acids. DNA for the CDR3: TGTGCCAGCAGCCTTACTAGCGGGGGCTACAATGAGCAGTTCTTC. Translated, it gives CASSLTSGGYNEQFF.

This clone has more than one count but fewer than ten. This chain connects TRBV6-5 to TRBJ1-4, with a weak D call TRBD1 (6 bases). V lost 6 bases, J lost 5 bases, and 10 bases lay in between. Germline V gives CDR1 MNHEY, CDR2 SVGAGI. This CDR3 comprises 13 residues. CDR3 loop: CASRGTPNEKLFF. CDR3 bases: TGTGCCAGCAGAGGGACACCGAATGAAAAACTGTTTTTT.

V is TRBV2 and J is TRBJ1-2; a weak D match, TRBD1 (5 bases). V lost 6 bases to trimming and J lost 1 base, with 12 bases between them. The V gene's germline CDR1 is SNHLY and CDR2 FYNNEI. The CDR3 spans 14 residues. In nucleotides, the CDR3 is TGTGCCAGCAGCGCGGGACTCCTTAACTATGGCTACACCTTC. Amino acid sequence: CASSAGLLNYGYTF.

About this clone: A read error may account for a junction end that differs from germline. This CDR3 reads CASSQSREIIRLF. In DNA form, the CDR3 reads TGCGCCAGCAGCCAATCTCGGGAAATCATTAGGCTCTTC. The chain has TRBV4-1 and TRBJ2-1; TRBD2 might be the D (5 bases). The CDR3 covers 13 residues. The V gene's germline CDR1 is MGHRA and CDR2 YSYEKL.

V and J are TRBV7-2 and TRBJ1-3; 12 bases map to TRBD1. This CDR3 is 14 amino acids long. Per the germline V gene, CDR1 is SGHTA and CDR2 is FQGNSA. Germline trimming cut 10 bases from V and 3 bases from J; bases unmatched to any gene: 4. CDR3 in DNA: TGTGCCACCGGGACAGGGGGCTTTGGAAACACCATATATTTT. Translating gives CATGTGGFGNTIYF.

The chain recombines TRBV5-4 with TRBJ2-3, with 10 bases that match TRBD2. Germline CDR1 reads SGHNT; CDR2 reads YYREEE (reference sequence). This CDR3 contains 17 residues. Trimming cost V 4 bases and J 6 bases; bases outside gene matches: 14. CDR3 loop: CASSVVGLAGVQDTQYF. For the CDR3, the DNA is TGTGCCAGCAGCGTTGTGGGTCTAGCGGGGGTTCAGGATACGCAGTATTTT.